A single sample is the source of the 11 T cell receptor beta chains below, sequenced in a study of T cells in Graves' hyperthyroidism and ophthalmopathy. Amplification of TCR beta CDR3 regions was performed using RNA transcripts as template. A first-round RT-PCR of the TCR CDR3 used the HTBI primer set. Each CDR3 protein is one row after TCRdb ran MiXCR on the multiplex PCR reads. The sample carries over 650,000 distinct CDR3 sequences, about 45% recorded once. The sample consisted of peripheral blood or thyroid tissue (not recorded which). The receptors originated from an adult man with Graves' disease, either hyperthyroidism or ophthalmopathy (not recorded which).

The chain carries TRBV7-9 and TRBJ1-3; TRBD1 matches 10 bases. The CDR3 has 15 residues. From germline, CDR1 is SEHNR and CDR2 FQNEAQ (reference sequence). The junction had 3 bases not matched to a gene; V was cut back by 5 bases and J by 2 bases. The CDR3 bases are TGTGCCAGCAGCGGGACAGGGGCCCCTGGAAACACCATATATTTT. This sequence encodes CASSGTGAPGNTIYF.

At least ten counts were recorded for this clonotype. The chain combines TRBV9 with TRBJ2-5, with TRBD1 matching 11 bases. Germline lookup yields CDR1 SGDLS and CDR2 YYNGEE. The CDR3 totals 15 residues. The junction had 6 bases not matched to a gene; V was cut back by 3 bases and J by 5 bases. DNA for the CDR3: TGTGCCAGCAGCGCCGGGACAGGGGGTCGGGAGACCCAGTACTTC. Translation gives CASSAGTGGRETQYF. Looking up the rest from reference TRBV9 and TRBJ2-5 gives the full variable domain: DSGVTQTPKHLITATGQRVTLRCSPRSGDLSVYWYQQSLDQGLQFLIQYYNGEERAKGNILERFSAQQFPDLHSELNLSSLELGDSALYFCASSAGTGGRETQYFGPGTRLLVL.

This clonotype has a handful of counts. The chain employs TRBV12-3 or TRBV12-4 and TRBJ1-5; 9 bases match TRBD1. The CDR3 loop spans 15 amino acids. V shed 1 base and J 7 bases; nucleotides not matched to a gene: 5. CDR3 coding DNA: TGTGCCAGCAGTTTAGGGGACAGGGCAAAACAGCCCCAGCATTTT. Translating gives CASSLGDRAKQPQHF.

This clonotype appeared many times. J is TRBJ1-4 and V is TRBV25-1; D is uncertain. The CDR3 contains 16 residues. The V end lost 2 bases, the J end lost 0 bases, and 10 bases lay between the germline ends. Germline V gives CDR1 MGHDK, CDR2 SYGVNS. CDR3 protein: CASSEAAAATNEKLFF. The CDR3 DNA follows: TGTGCCAGCAGTGAAGCGGCAGCTGCAACTAATGAAAAACTGTTTTTT. Based on the CDR3 plus reference TRBV25-1 and TRBJ1-4, the full variable domain is EADIYQTPRYLVIGTGKKITLECSQTMGHDKMYWYQQDPGMELHLIHYSYGVNSTEKGDLSSESTVSRIRTEHFPLTLESARPSHTSQYLCASSEAAAATNEKLFFGSGTQLSVL.

The CDR3 reads CASSSDVYNSPLHF. CDR3 DNA sequence: TGCGCCAGCAGCTCAGACGTGTATAATTCACCCCTCCACTTT. This chain uses TRBV5-1 with TRBJ1-6; D gene ambiguous. V was cut by 3 bases and J by 4 bases, with 8 bases left in between. The germline gives CDR1 SGHRS, CDR2 YFSETQ. CDR3 length: 14 residues.

This clonotype was counted only a few times. The V gene is TRBV19, the J gene TRBJ1-1; no firm D call. Germline CDR1 reads LNHDA; CDR2 reads SQIVND (reference sequence). V was trimmed by 5 bases and J by 6 bases, leaving 19 bases between them. The CDR3 covers 15 residues. CDR3 in amino acids: CASSPWTDGMAEAFF. The CDR3 nucleotides are TGTGCCAGTAGTCCCTGGACGGATGGGATGGCTGAAGCTTTCTTT. Supplemented by reference TRBV19 and TRBJ1-1, the full variable domain reads DGGITQSPKYLFRKEGQNVTLSCEQNLNHDAMYWYRQDPGQGLRLIYYSQIVNDFQKGDIAEGYSVSREKKESFPLTVTSAQKNPTAFYLCASSPWTDGMAEAFFGQGTRLTVV.

The chain carries TRBV2 and TRBJ2-5; TRBD2 matches 13 bases. CDR3 length equals 15 residues. Germline assignment: CDR1 SNHLY and CDR2 FYNNEI. After removal of 5 bases from V and 5 bases from J, the junction contained 5 bases not matched to a gene. The CDR3 coding sequence is TGTGCCAGCAGTACTAGCGGGGGGGCCGCGGAGACCCAGTACTTC. Translation: CASSTSGGAAETQYF.

Many counts were recorded for this clonotype. The V call is TRBV7-9, the J call TRBJ2-2; D perhaps matches TRBD2 (6 bases). V shed 5 bases and J shed 8 bases, with 9 bases lying between them. Germline CDR1 SEHNR, CDR2 FQNEAQ (reference sequence). The CDR3 consists of 12 residues. In DNA form, the CDR3 reads TGTGCCAGCAGCCCGCGGGGTGGGGAGCTGTTTTTT. It codes for CASSPRGGELFF.

The rearrangement uses TRBV19 and TRBJ1-6, with a tentative D call TRBD1 (6 bases). Trimming removed 5 bases from V and 3 bases from J, with 14 bases in between. The V gene's germline CDR1 is LNHDA and CDR2 SQIVND (reference sequence). The CDR3 loop spans 16 amino acids. The chain's CDR3 is CASSFRGLHYNSPLHF. The CDR3 nucleotides read TGTGCCAGTAGTTTCAGGGGCTTACACTATAATTCACCCCTCCACTTT.

At least ten counts were recorded for this clonotype. This chain connects TRBV2 to TRBJ1-1; D call uncertain. V was cut by 0 bases and J by 4 bases, with 9 bases left in between. CDR1 SNHLY and CDR2 FYNNEI come from the germline V gene. The CDR3 runs to 14 residues. CDR3 bases: TGTGCCAGCAGTGAAGCCAACTACCCCACTGAAGCTTTCTTT. It specifies CASSEANYPTEAFF.

In this sample, this clonotype turned up a few times. The chain recombines TRBV12-3 or TRBV12-4 with TRBJ2-2; 10 bases agree with TRBD2. Unmatched junction bases numbered 10, after V lost 3 bases and J lost 3 bases. CDR3 size: 18 residues. CDR3 protein: CASSFGLAGAWDTGELFF. CDR3 in DNA: TGTGCCAGCAGTTTTGGGCTAGCGGGAGCGTGGGACACCGGGGAGCTGTTTTTT.